Sequencing of this T cell receptor beta chain was carried out in a study of T cell changes during pregnancy in multiple sclerosis (dated by TCRdb to the late 2010s). Study-level background: The study looked at changes in the T cell repertoire across pregnancy in women with multiple sclerosis.

As regards this clone: Its antigen specificity is not known. Within one base of it there is no much larger clone, and no base qualities were kept.

The CDR3 runs 16 residues from the cysteine to the phenylalanine. Of the read, only the CDR3 DNA is kept; its 48 bases are in frame from base 1. V is clipped by 0 bases and J by 0 bases, and the sequence between their germline boundaries is 11 bases long. Reading the germline V gene (reference sequence) gives CDR1 SGHKS and CDR2 YYEKEE. Receptor amplification or capture employed the immunoSEQ multiplex PCR assay. TCRdb mirrors the immuneACCESS table, restricted to in-frame sequences. Some clones are absent from its copies; in checked studies, under half trace to an unresolved V gene, and the reason for the others is unknown. The sample includes about 44,000 clones, with 80% to 90% observed a single time. Of the sample, 1% to 1.5% falls within the top ten clones.

This specimen was CD4+ T cells from peripheral blood mononuclear cells, taken after pregnancy. The rearranged chain carries TRBV5-5 and TRBJ2-3; TRBD2 could be the D gene, as 6 bases match. The TCR originated in a female donor with multiple sclerosis, enrolled in a pregnancy study. The DNA reads as follows: TGTGCCAGCAGCTTGGAGGGACTTCTCAGCACAGATACGCAGTATTTT. This codes for CASSLEGLLSTDTQYF. Extended through the reference TRBV5-5 and TRBJ2-3 proteins, this CDR3 yields the full variable domain: DAGVTQSPTHLIKTRGQQVTLRCSPISGHKSVSWYQQVLGQGPQFIFQYYEKEERGRGNFPDRFSARQFPNYSSELNVNALLLGDSALYLCASSLEGLLSTDTQYFGPGTRLTVL.